This T cell receptor beta chain is drawn from a study of blood T cell repertoires in COVID-19. During active infection, Seattle patients enrolled and were then monitored through disease. Per the authors' pipeline: By means of reference gene primer amplification, nucleated cell counts were estimated. TCRdb's table, derived via immunoSEQ multiplex PCR, lists solely in-frame clones and lacks some. The D gene and trimming were derived from the DNA, and the V and J assignments and clone size from that table. The sample lists 100,000 to 150,000 clones; roughly four fifths were seen once. The receptor's source is a man aged 25 to 40 with COVID-19, enrolled during active disease. The sequenced sample consisted of peripheral blood.

In DNA form, the CDR3 reads TGTGCCAGCAGTTCGACAGGGTTGACCTACGAGCAGTACTTC. It is translated as CASSSTGLTYEQYF. The genes are TRBV2 and TRBJ2-7; 7 positions agree with TRBD1. After removal of 5 bases from V and 2 bases from J, the junction contained 6 bases not matched to a gene. The CDR3 has 14 residues. Germline values: CDR1 SNHLY, CDR2 FYNNEI.